What follows are 15 T cell receptor beta chains derived from one specimen sequenced in a study of blood T cell repertoires in COVID-19. The repertoire was sequenced with immunoSEQ multiplex PCR; TCRdb's copy has only in-frame clones and lacks some. The sample comprises 470,000 or so clones, 70% to 90% of which are singletons, and approximately 3% rests with the top ten. Sequencing used peripheral blood. These receptors were obtained from a human donor in a cohort sampled during active COVID-19.

The rearrangement joins TRBV28 to TRBJ2-1; 10 bases map to TRBD1. CDR1 is MDHEN, CDR2 SYDVKM, per germline. V lost 4 bases, J lost 6 bases, and 9 bases stayed unmatched. CDR3 length equals 16 residues. The CDR3 loop is CASSSPGQGFRNEQFF. CDR3 nucleotides: TGTGCCAGCAGTTCACCGGGACAGGGGTTTCGCAATGAGCAGTTCTTC.

This rearrangement joins TRBV9 to TRBJ2-7; the match to TRBD2 covers 9 bases. The germline V gene has CDR1 SGDLS and CDR2 YYNGEE. Germline trimming cut 6 bases from V and 6 bases from J; bases unmatched to any gene: 4. The CDR3 sequence is 12 residues long. CDR3 in amino acids: CASISGSTEQYF. CDR3 bases: TGTGCCAGCATTAGCGGGAGTACCGAGCAGTACTTC.

Only a few counts were recorded for this clone. The rearrangement uses TRBV2 and TRBJ1-2; D is uncertain. Trimming removed 8 bases at V and 7 bases at J, with 14 bases between. The CDR3 is made up of 12 amino acids. The germline CDR1 and CDR2 sequences are SNHLY and FYNNEI. In nucleotides, the CDR3 is TGTGCCAGCGCAGAGGAACGTACTGGCTACACCTTC. Protein sequence: CASAEERTGYTF.

The chain has TRBV4-3 and TRBJ1-5; perhaps TRBD1 as D (6 bases). CDR1 and CDR2 (germline): LGHNA, YSLEER. Deletions cut 1 base from V and 7 bases from J, with 14 bases between. The CDR3 is 15 residues long. CDR3 amino acids: CASSQGAGARQPQHF. CDR3 coding DNA: TGCGCCAGCAGCCAAGGGGCAGGGGCGCGGCAGCCCCAGCATTTT.

The chain combines TRBV11-3 with TRBJ2-2, with 10 bases aligning to TRBD2. With 1 base clipped from V and 2 bases from J, the junction kept 7 bases outside the gene matches. There are 18 residues in the CDR3. Germline assignment: CDR1 SGHNT and CDR2 YENEEA. This CDR3 is CASSLAYGTSDNTGELFF. The CDR3 DNA reads TGTGCCAGCAGCTTAGCATACGGGACTAGCGACAACACCGGGGAGCTGTTTTTT.

The CDR3 region has the DNA TGTGCCAGCTCACCCATACAGGGCCCCCAAGAGACCCAGTACTTC. Protein product: CASSPIQGPQETQYF. The chain is built from TRBV18 and TRBJ2-5; D is perhaps TRBD1 (6 bases). Germline CDR1 KGHSH, CDR2 LQKENI. This CDR3 is built from 15 residues. Trimming shortened V by 3 bases and J by 1 base, and 12 bases separated the two germline ends.

The sample holds one count of this clone. The V call is TRBV29-1, the J call TRBJ1-1; possible D gene TRBD1, 6 bases. This CDR3 has 14 amino acids. Between the trimmed V and J ends, which lost 4 bases and 8 bases, there was a span of 20 bases. The germline V gene has CDR1 SQVTM and CDR2 ANQGSEA. The CDR3 loop reads CSVAPGVDIAEAFF. CDR3 bases: TGCAGCGTTGCTCCAGGGGTTGATATAGCCGAAGCTTTCTTT.

V usage is TRBV19 and J usage is TRBJ2-5; D might be TRBD2 (5 bases). The CDR3 has 14 amino acids. The V end was cut by 5 bases, the J end by 5 bases, with 15 bases between. Germline values: CDR1 LNHDA, CDR2 SQIVND (reference sequence). The CDR3 reads CASSPGGSVETQYF. In DNA, the CDR3 is TGTGCCAGTAGTCCAGGTGGTAGCGTGGAGACCCAGTACTTC. Full variable domain (outside the CDR3, taken from reference TRBV19 and TRBJ2-5): DGGITQSPKYLFRKEGQNVTLSCEQNLNHDAMYWYRQDPGQGLRLIYYSQIVNDFQKGDIAEGYSVSREKKESFPLTVTSAQKNPTAFYLCASSPGGSVETQYFGPGTRLLVL.

The chain employs TRBV4-1 and TRBJ2-3; the D gene is possibly TRBD2 (6 bases). This CDR3 has 16 amino acids. V lost 0 bases and J 3 bases, leaving 13 bases between the germline ends. The germline gives CDR1 MGHRA, CDR2 YSYEKL. The CDR3 loop reads CASSQDLAAATDTQYF. The CDR3 DNA is TGCGCCAGCAGCCAAGATTTAGCGGCGGCAACAGATACGCAGTATTTT.

Ten or more counts support this clone. The J gene is TRBJ2-3, the V gene TRBV30; 9 nucleotides line up with TRBD1. Germline V gene lookup returns CDR1 GTSNPN and CDR2 SVGIG (reference sequence). This CDR3 region has 17 residues. The ends lost 2 bases at V and 4 bases at J; junction bases unmatched: 13. CDR3 nucleotide sequence: TGTGCCTGGAGTCGTGGGACAGGGAAGAGTTCGGCAGATACGCAGTATTTT. Protein sequence: CAWSRGTGKSSADTQYF.

The chain couples TRBV11-3 to TRBJ2-3; D is ambiguous. With 1 base removed from V and 1 base from J, the gap between germline ends came to 6 bases. Germline lookup yields CDR1 SGHNT and CDR2 YENEEA. The CDR3 is 14 amino acids. In DNA, the CDR3 is TGTGCCAGCAGCTTAGCCGGTCGCACAGATACGCAGTATTTT. This codes for CASSLAGRTDTQYF.

This clone was seen once. This rearrangement joins TRBV5-1 to TRBJ2-7, with 13 bases identical to TRBD2. CDR1 SGHRS and CDR2 YFSETQ come from the germline V gene. V was clipped by 4 bases and J by 0 bases; unmatched bases: 13. The CDR3 runs 19 residues. CDR3 residues: CASSPVTVTSGRISYEQYF. As DNA, the CDR3 is TGCGCCAGCAGCCCCGTGACGGTGACTAGCGGGAGGATCTCCTACGAGCAGTACTTC.

The rearrangement joins TRBV9 to TRBJ2-1; TRBD2 agrees at 9 bases. The CDR3 is 15 amino acids. V lost 1 base and J lost 7; bases outside the gene matches: 6. The germline gives CDR1 SGDLS, CDR2 YYNGEE. The CDR3 loop is CASSVKLAGGNEQFF. The CDR3 DNA reads TGTGCCAGCAGCGTAAAACTAGCGGGCGGGAATGAGCAGTTCTTC. The full variable domain, completed using reference TRBV9 and TRBJ2-1, is DSGVTQTPKHLITATGQRVTLRCSPRSGDLSVYWYQQSLDQGLQFLIQYYNGEERAKGNILERFSAQQFPDLHSELNLSSLELGDSALYFCASSVKLAGGNEQFFGPGTRLTVL.

This clone was detected ten times or more. The V call is TRBV6-1, the J call TRBJ2-3; D may be TRBD1 (6 bases). The CDR3 has 15 amino acids. The ends were cut back, 2 bases at V and 8 bases at J, with 17 bases in the middle. Germline V lookup: CDR1 MNHNS, CDR2 SASEGT. CDR3 in amino acids: CASSERQGSIGTQYF. CDR3 DNA: TGTGCCAGCAGTGAACGGCAGGGGAGTATTGGTACGCAGTATTTT.

The rearrangement uses TRBV28 and TRBJ1-1; 7 bases fit TRBD1. The J segment lost 0 bases and the V segment lost 6 bases, leaving 4 bases of the junction unmatched. CDR3 length: 14 amino acids. CDR1 and CDR2 from the germline V gene are MDHEN and SYDVKM. The chain's CDR3 is CASRRQGMNTEAFF. CDR3 DNA: TGTGCCAGCAGAAGACAGGGAATGAACACTGAAGCTTTCTTT.